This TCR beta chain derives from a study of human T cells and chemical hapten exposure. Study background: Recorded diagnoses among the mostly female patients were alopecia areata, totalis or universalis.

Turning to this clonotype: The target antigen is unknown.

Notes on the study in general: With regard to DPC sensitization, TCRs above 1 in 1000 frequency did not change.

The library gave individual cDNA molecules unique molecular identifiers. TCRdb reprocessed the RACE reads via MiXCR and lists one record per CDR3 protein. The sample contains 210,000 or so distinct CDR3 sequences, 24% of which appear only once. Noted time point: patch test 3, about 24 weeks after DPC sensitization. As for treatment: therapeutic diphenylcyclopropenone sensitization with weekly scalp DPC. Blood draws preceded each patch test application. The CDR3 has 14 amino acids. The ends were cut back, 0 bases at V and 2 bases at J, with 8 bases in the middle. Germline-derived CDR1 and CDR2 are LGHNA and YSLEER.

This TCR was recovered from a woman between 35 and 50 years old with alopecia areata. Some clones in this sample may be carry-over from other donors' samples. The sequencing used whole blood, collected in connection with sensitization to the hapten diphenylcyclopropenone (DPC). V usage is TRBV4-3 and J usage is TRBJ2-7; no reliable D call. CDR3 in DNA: TGCGCCAGCAGCCAAGATCGCTTTACCTACGAGCAGTACTTC. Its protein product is CASSQDRFTYEQYF.